This T cell receptor (beta chain) was documented in a study of blood T cell repertoires in COVID-19. Study-wide context: From T cells, B-cell-depleted T cells, or PBMCs came the material, which was cDNA or gDNA.

This CDR3 comprises 15 residues. Germline lookup yields CDR1 LGHDT and CDR2 YNNKEL (reference sequence). The V gene lost 0 bases and the J gene lost 2 bases, with 8 bases spanning the gap. Sequencing was performed with immunoSEQ multiplex PCR; in TCRdb, only in-frame clones are kept and a portion is missing. The data show about 250,000 clones, with under 90% seen just once and less than 2% held by the top ten. Participant ages covered about 18 to 90 years across about 22 US areas. Cohort allocation depended upon clinical history that participants reported. Two negative PCRs, clearance, or symptom resolution had been documented for recovered Cohort 3 donors.

The chain has TRBV3-1 (or the pseudogene TRBV3-2) and TRBJ1-5; no firm D call. The sequencing sample was made of PBMCs or T cells enriched from blood (not recorded which). The sequence came from a man in his forties or fifties who had recovered from COVID-19. CDR3 sequence (DNA): TGTGCCAGCAGCCAAGACTCCGGGGGCAATCAGCCCCAGCATTTT. Translated, it gives CASSQDSGGNQPQHF.